The clone carrying this TCR beta chain was found many times. V was cut by 1 base and J by 0 bases, with 10 bases left in between. The CDR3 is made up of 16 amino acids. The germline gives CDR1 LGHNA, CDR2 YSLEER. TCRdb re-analysed the RT-PCR reads in MiXCR, keeping a single row per CDR3 protein. The sample yields hundreds of thousands of distinct CDR3 sequences, 13% to 15% seen once. This clonotype was sampled from a female donor in good health, serving as a healthy control. Sequenced input: memory CD4+ T cells from blood. The chain couples TRBV4-3 to TRBJ2-4; either TRBD1 or TRBD2 may fit D (5 bases each). For the CDR3, the DNA is TGCGCCAGCAGCCAAGTGAGGGGCCTAGCCAAAAACATTCAGTACTTC. It codes for CASSQVRGLAKNIQYF.